Listed here is a single TCR beta chain. Only a few counts were recorded for this clonotype. Its antigen is still unknown. Within one base of it there is no much larger clone, and no base qualities were kept. This record belongs to a study of blood T cells in healthy people across ages (dated by TCRdb to about 2015). With respect to the entire study: In model experiments, roughly one uniquely barcoded TCR beta cDNA molecule per two T cells was captured by template switching. The study analyzed two additional independent replicas of 1 million unique cDNA reads from the same blood draw for two donors, one aged 18 to 29 and one aged 80 or older. The study measured age-related changes in TCR beta repertoire diversity using deep sequencing normalized with unique cDNA molecular identifiers. To avoid experimental bias, donors of different ages were distributed randomly across sequencing lanes. Donors were grouped into four age groups: young (average approximately 15 years), middle-aged (about 38), aged (roughly 62) and long-lived (just over 80). What the research found in general, with its limitations: The percentage of naive T cells measured by flow cytometry correlated strongly with observed TCR beta diversity. Observed TCR beta diversity per million T cells fell roughly linearly with age, and a significant reduction was already apparent by age roughly 40. Compared with the aged group, the long-lived group had more naive CD4+ T cells, fewer expanded clones and increased TCR diversity, a pattern suggesting age selection. Estimates of total diversity from one million sequenced T cells were regarded as lower bounds and underestimates. Because the CMV infection status of the donors was unknown, age-related changes in expanded clonotypes may potentially have been confounded. Since profiling was done on bulk unsorted PBMCs, naive and antigen-experienced compartments could not be conclusively compared.

Donors were a few dozen systemically healthy Caucasian individuals from Russia aged roughly 6 to 95 years. Ten milliliters of peripheral blood were drawn from each donor into EDTA-treated Vacutainer tubes. Ficoll-Paque density-gradient centrifugation was used to isolate PBMCs, with at least 7 million per sample. Total RNA was extracted from PBMCs with Trizol reagent, with at least 5.5 micrograms obtained per sample. The percentages of naive CD45RAhigh/CD27high T cells were determined by flow cytometry on a PBMC aliquot from every donor. Library prep was done by 5' RACE. Sequencing instrument: Illumina HiSeq 2500. A second roughly 6 to 11 cycle PCR used a sample-barcoded 5' primer and a J-beta primer mix. A template-switch 5' adaptor carrying 12 random nucleotides introduced a unique molecular identifier onto each TCR beta cDNA molecule. Each sample yielded at least 2.5 million CDR3-containing paired-end reads. The Mint cDNA synthesis kit, primed by a TRBC-specific oligonucleotide, was used to synthesize first-strand cDNA from all RNA. All cDNA was treated with uracil-DNA glycosylase and then went through a first 18-cycle PCR with the universal primers M1SS and BC2_uni_R. The paper's processing steps were these. For normalization, 1 million high-quality reads were randomly selected from each sample, with every read carrying a distinct molecular identifier. Reads with shared molecular identifiers were discarded instead of being binned into consensus sequences. MiTCR, set to a Q25 quality threshold and the strictest error-elimination algorithm, was used for CDR3 identification, clonotype clustering and error correction. Lower-bound total TCR beta diversity was estimated with a nonparametric unseen species model using Euler transformation. In-frame beta chains were kept once TCRdb had trimmed the public reads at Q25 with fastp and called clones with MiXCR. Merged by CDR3 protein, the rows form single entries marked with the most common genes and DNA. The V and J calls follow TCRdb's processing rather than the paper's. The sample contains 1 million or so distinct CDR3 sequences, 40% to 50% of them found a single time. Under 20% of the sample belongs to the ten largest clones.

Counted from cysteine to phenylalanine, this CDR3 has 19 amino acids. Here the CDR3 DNA is all that survives: 57 bases in frame from base 1. CDR1 LGHDT and CDR2 YNNKEL were looked up in the germline V gene (reference sequence). V and J are truncated by 1 base and 3 bases respectively, leaving an intervening sequence of 25 bases. This chain is built from TRBV3-1 and TRBJ2-7; tentative D gene TRBD2, with 5 bases matching. Sequenced input: blood. The clonotype originates from a woman aged 60-70 years in good health. The nucleotides are TGTGCCAGCAGCCAAGTAGGACCCTTTGGAGACGGGGAGCGCTACGAGCAGTACTTC. This yields the protein CASSQVGPFGDGERYEQYF.